This TCR beta chain came from a study of blood T cell repertoires in COVID-19. Clones were read by immunoSEQ multiplex PCR, and TCRdb kept only the in-frame ones, dropping some. The sample holds 200,000 to 300,000 clones, 84% seen once. The CDR3 totals 17 residues. Germline-derived CDR1 and CDR2 are LGHDT and YNNKEL (reference sequence). Trimming at V came to 1 base and at J to 4 bases, leaving 5 bases not matched to a gene. Sequencing used peripheral blood. This sequence joins TRBV3-1 (or the pseudogene TRBV3-2) and TRBJ2-1; TRBD2 matches 12 bases. This TCR was sampled from a man in his forties who had recovered from COVID-19. In DNA, the CDR3 is TGTGCCAGCAGCCAAGTTGGGGGGACTAGCGGGTACAATGAGCAGTTCTTC. Amino acid sequence: CASSQVGGTSGYNEQFF.